This is a list of T cell receptor beta chains from one sample in a study of T-cell memory formation after mild COVID-19. TCRdb reprocessed the 5' RACE reads with MiXCR, giving one entry per CDR3 protein. Of approximately 40,000 distinct CDR3 sequences in the sample, approximately 10% are singletons; the top ten hold 29%. Specimen: PBMCs or a T cell subset sorted from them (not recorded which). Receptors originate from a man in his late teens or twenties who had mild COVID-19 (a few samples of this study predate the infection). Cell type and time point are not known. The conserved cysteine and the conserved F or W are not part of the CDR3 here. D genes are given only for firm matches.

>TRBJ1-3|NA|TRBV29-1
SVRAISGNTIY
>TRBJ2-5|NA|TRBV27
ASSQWGYQETQY
>TRBJ1-5|NA|TRBV25-1
ASSNGGVSNQPQH
>TRBJ1-1|NA|TRBV4-2
ASSHLDRNTEAF
>TRBJ2-2|NA|TRBV4-2
ARLTGNTGELF
>TRBJ1-1|TRBD1|TRBV20-1
SAHRGINTEAF
>TRBJ2-7|TRBD1|TRBV19
ASSRQGITYEQY
>TRBJ2-2|NA|TRBV27
ASSFSLGGELF
>TRBJ1-2|NA|TRBV7-9
ASQMTGTAGYT
>TRBJ2-4|NA|TRBV3-2
ASSQVRDRANIQY
>TRBJ2-3|NA|TRBV28
ASAGPAPDTQY
>TRBJ2-1|NA|TRBV11-3
ASSPSGWNEQF
>TRBJ2-7|TRBD1|TRBV10-3
AISEYRTGRSYEQY
>TRBJ1-2|NA|TRBV7-2
ASSPRQPTSGYT
>TRBJ2-2|NA|TRBV7-2
ASSLNSGELF
>TRBJ2-6|NA|TRBV5-1
ASSLVPGDGANVLT
>TRBJ2-3|NA|TRBV5-1
ASSPFARITDTQY
>TRBJ2-3|TRBD2|TRBV20-1
SASLAGGDTQY
>TRBJ2-3|TRBD1|TRBV7-9
ASSLLYRGADTQY
>TRBJ2-1|NA|TRBV11-3
ASSLWGNDEQF
>TRBJ1-2|NA|TRBV28
ASRGPYDGYT
>TRBJ2-3|TRBD2|TRBV5-1
ASSLVPAGGTDTQY
>TRBJ2-3|NA|TRBV6-6
ASTPRVPPDTQY
>TRBJ2-3|NA|TRBV7-8
ASSLAGTERPQY
>TRBJ1-5|TRBD1|TRBV6-6
ASRSGTDNQPQH
>TRBJ1-2|NA|TRBV7-2
ASSDTGSSNYGYT
>TRBJ2-2|TRBD2|TRBV27
ASSPGLVGTGELF
>TRBJ2-1|NA|TRBV7-9
ASRAYGDPSYNEQF
>TRBJ2-1|TRBD1|TRBV7-6
ASSLTGGNEQF
>TRBJ1-1|NA|TRBV7-2
ASSLVHGANTEAF
>TRBJ2-5|NA|TRBV7-2
ASSLSLGTQY
>TRBJ1-1|NA|TRBV10-3
AISESGGTEAF
>TRBJ2-7|NA|TRBV6-2/TRBV6-3
ASSTLTGFYEQY
>TRBJ2-5|NA|TRBV24-1
ATSDPRGSSETQY
>TRBJ1-3|TRBD1|TRBV11-2
ASSPWTGDTIY
>TRBJ1-1|TRBD1|TRBV9
ASNSGTGGWFNTEAF
>TRBJ2-7|TRBD1|TRBV5-1
ASSPTTGGEEQY
>TRBJ2-3|NA|TRBV11-2
ASSPYGTDTQY
>TRBJ1-2|NA|TRBV5-5
ASSLVDRYGYT
>TRBJ2-2|TRBD1|TRBV24-1
ATSDQDREGSGELF
>TRBJ1-4|TRBD1|TRBV12-3/TRBV12-4
ASRKTGEDEKLF